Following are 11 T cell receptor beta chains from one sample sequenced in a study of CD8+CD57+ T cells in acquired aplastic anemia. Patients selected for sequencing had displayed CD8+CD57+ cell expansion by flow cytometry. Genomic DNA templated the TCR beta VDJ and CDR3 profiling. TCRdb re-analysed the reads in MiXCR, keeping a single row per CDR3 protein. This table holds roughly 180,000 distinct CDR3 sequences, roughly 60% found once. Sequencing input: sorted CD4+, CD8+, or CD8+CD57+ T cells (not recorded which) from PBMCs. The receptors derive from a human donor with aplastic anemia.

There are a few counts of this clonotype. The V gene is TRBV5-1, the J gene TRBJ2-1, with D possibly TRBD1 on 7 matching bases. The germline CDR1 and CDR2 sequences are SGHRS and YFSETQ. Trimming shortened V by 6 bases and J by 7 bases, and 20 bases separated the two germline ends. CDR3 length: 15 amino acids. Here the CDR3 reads CASTLGGTADNEQFF. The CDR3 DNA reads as TGCGCCAGCACCCTAGGGGGGACAGCAGATAATGAGCAGTTCTTC.

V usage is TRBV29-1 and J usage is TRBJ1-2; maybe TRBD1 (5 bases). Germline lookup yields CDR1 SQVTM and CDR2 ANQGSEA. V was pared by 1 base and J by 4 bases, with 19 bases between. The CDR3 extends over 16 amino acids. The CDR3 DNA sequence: TGCAGCGTTGAAGTAGGGGCAGTCCTGACCTCCTATGGCTACACCTTC. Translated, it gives CSVEVGAVLTSYGYTF.

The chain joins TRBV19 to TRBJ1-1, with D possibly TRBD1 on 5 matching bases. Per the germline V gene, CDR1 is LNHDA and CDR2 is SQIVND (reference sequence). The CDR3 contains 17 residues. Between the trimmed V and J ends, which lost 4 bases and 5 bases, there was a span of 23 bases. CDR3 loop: CASSKGDRRPLETEAFF. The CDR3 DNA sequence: TGTGCCAGTAGTAAGGGCGACAGACGGCCCCTGGAGACTGAAGCTTTCTTT.

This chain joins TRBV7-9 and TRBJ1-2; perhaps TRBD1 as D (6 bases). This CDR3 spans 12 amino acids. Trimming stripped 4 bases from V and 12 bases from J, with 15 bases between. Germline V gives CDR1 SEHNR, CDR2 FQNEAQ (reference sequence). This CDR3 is CASSSWDTGNTF. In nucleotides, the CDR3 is TGTGCCAGCAGCTCGTGGGACACTGGAAACACCTTC.

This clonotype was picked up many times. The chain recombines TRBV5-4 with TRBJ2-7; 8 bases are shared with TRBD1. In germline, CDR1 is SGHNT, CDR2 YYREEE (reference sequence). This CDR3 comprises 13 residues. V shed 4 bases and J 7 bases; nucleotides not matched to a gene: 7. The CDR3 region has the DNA TGTGCCAGCAGCCCGACAGGGGTGCGGGAGCAGTACTTC. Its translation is CASSPTGVREQYF.

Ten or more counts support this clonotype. The CDR3 DNA sequence: TGTGCCAGCAGCTTAGACAGCAATAATTCACCCCTCCACTTT. This gives the protein CASSLDSNNSPLHF. V usage is TRBV7-9 and J usage is TRBJ1-6; no reliable D call. With 1 base removed from V and 5 bases from J, the gap between germline ends came to 6 bases. CDR1 is SEHNR and CDR2 is FQNEAQ in the germline V gene (reference sequence). This CDR3 is 14 amino acids long.

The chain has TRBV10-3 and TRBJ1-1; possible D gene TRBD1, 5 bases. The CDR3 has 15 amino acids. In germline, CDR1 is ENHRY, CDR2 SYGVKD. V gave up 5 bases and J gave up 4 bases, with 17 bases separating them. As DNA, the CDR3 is TGTGCCATCAGTCCCCGGGGGGGAAAGGGCACTGAAGCTTTCTTT. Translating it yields CAISPRGGKGTEAFF.

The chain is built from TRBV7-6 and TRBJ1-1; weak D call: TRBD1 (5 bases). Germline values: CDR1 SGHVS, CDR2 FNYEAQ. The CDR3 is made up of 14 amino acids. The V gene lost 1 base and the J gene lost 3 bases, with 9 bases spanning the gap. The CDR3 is CASSLGQGHTEAFF. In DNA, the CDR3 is TGTGCCAGCAGCTTAGGTCAGGGCCACACTGAAGCTTTCTTT. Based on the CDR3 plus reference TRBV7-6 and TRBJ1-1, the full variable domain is GAGVSQSPRYKVTKRGQDVALRCDPISGHVSLYWYRQALGQGPEFLTYFNYEAQQDKSGLPNDRFSAERPEGSISTLTIQRTEQRDSAMYRCASSLGQGHTEAFFGQGTRLTVV.

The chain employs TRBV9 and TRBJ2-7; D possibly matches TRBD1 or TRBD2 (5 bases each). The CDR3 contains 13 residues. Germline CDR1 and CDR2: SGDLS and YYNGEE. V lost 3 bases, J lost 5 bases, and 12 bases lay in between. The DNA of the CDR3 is TGTGCCAGCAGCGGGGGCCGGGACCACGAGCAGTACTTC. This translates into CASSGGRDHEQYF.

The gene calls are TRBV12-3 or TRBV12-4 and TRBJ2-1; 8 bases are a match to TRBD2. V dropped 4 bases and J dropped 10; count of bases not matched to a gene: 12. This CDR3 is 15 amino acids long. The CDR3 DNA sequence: TGTGCCAGCAGTTCTAGTGGACTAGCAGGAGCAGAGCAGTTCTTC. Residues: CASSSSGLAGAEQFF.

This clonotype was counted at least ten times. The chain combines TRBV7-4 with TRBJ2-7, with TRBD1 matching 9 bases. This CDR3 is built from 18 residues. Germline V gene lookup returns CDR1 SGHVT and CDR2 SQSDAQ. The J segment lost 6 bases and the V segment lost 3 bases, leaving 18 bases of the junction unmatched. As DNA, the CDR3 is TGTGCCAGCAGCTTCCCGCTGGCGACGGGACAGGGTATCACCGAGCAGTACTTC. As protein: CASSFPLATGQGITEQYF.